The 8 T cell receptor beta chains reported below all come from one sample, sequenced in a study of T-cell memory formation after mild COVID-19. MiXCR, applied by TCRdb to the 5' RACE reads, yields one record per CDR3 protein. The sample holds approximately 400,000 distinct CDR3 sequences, about a sixth seen once. Sequences were obtained from PBMCs or a T cell subset sorted from them (not recorded which). These receptors were obtained from a man aged 18 to 29 who had mild COVID-19 (a few samples of this study predate the infection). Cell type and time point are not known.

V is TRBV4-1 and J is TRBJ1-1; 10 bases align to TRBD1. CDR3 length: 17 residues. J gave up 4 bases and V 2 bases, and 10 bases lay outside the gene matches. Germline V CDR1 and CDR2: MGHRA, YSYEKL. The CDR3 loop is CASSQPPSGQGITEAFF. CDR3 DNA: TGCGCCAGCAGCCAACCTCCTTCGGGACAGGGGATCACTGAAGCTTTCTTT.

This clonotype was observed a handful of times. V and J are TRBV29-1 and TRBJ2-4, with D possibly being TRBD1 (6 bases). The CDR3 is 11 residues long. V shed 4 bases and J shed 10 bases, with 11 bases lying between them. Germline loops: CDR1 SQVTM, CDR2 ANQGSEA. The CDR3 loop reads CSVARDKIQYF. In nucleotides, the CDR3 is TGCAGCGTTGCCCGGGACAAAATTCAGTACTTC. The full variable domain, completed using reference TRBV29-1 and TRBJ2-4, is SAVISQKPSRDICQRGTSLTIQCQVDSQVTMMFWYRQQPGQSLTLIATANQGSEATYESGFVIDKFPISRPNLTFSTLTVSNMSPEDSSIYLCSVARDKIQYFGAGTRLSVL.

This clonotype was found a few times. This chain joins TRBV12-3 or TRBV12-4 and TRBJ1-5, with D maybe TRBD1 (6 bases). Trimming stripped 4 bases from V and 5 bases from J, with 15 bases between. This CDR3 is 15 amino acids long. CDR3 in amino acids: CASSWGRGSYQPQHF. The CDR3 DNA is TGTGCCAGCAGTTGGGGAAGGGGGTCCTATCAGCCCCAGCATTTT.

This clonotype has more than one count but fewer than ten. V and J are TRBV7-9 and TRBJ2-7; D is ambiguous. Trimming shortened V by 3 bases and J by 6 bases, and 9 bases separated the two germline ends. Germline V lookup: CDR1 SEHNR, CDR2 FQNEAQ (reference sequence). This CDR3 spans 12 amino acids. The CDR3 DNA sequence: TGTGCCAGCAGCTTCCCCAGCCTCGAGCAGTACTTC. Translation gives CASSFPSLEQYF.

This clonotype was seen a handful of times. The gene calls are TRBV4-1 and TRBJ2-6, with 7 positions matching TRBD1. Germline V gene lookup returns CDR1 MGHRA and CDR2 YSYEKL. The CDR3 has 16 residues. With 4 bases clipped from V and 0 bases from J, the junction kept 3 bases outside the gene matches. The CDR3 loop reads CASSPGTVSGANVLTF. The CDR3 DNA follows: TGCGCCAGCAGCCCCGGGACAGTCTCTGGGGCCAACGTCCTGACTTTC.

This clonotype was counted a few times. The V and J genes are TRBV29-1 and TRBJ2-3; TRBD2 matches at 7 bases. The CDR3 contains 14 residues. Trimming removed 1 base from V and 2 bases from J; junction bases left unmatched: 3. Germline CDR1 SQVTM, CDR2 ANQGSEA. In DNA form, the CDR3 reads TGCAGCGTTGAAGGGGAGGGAAACACAGATACGCAGTATTTT. Its protein product is CSVEGEGNTDTQYF.

The V call is TRBV9, the J call TRBJ1-1; D ambiguous. V lost 3 bases and J lost 4, with 10 bases in between. Germline CDR1 reads SGDLS; CDR2 reads YYNGEE. The CDR3 covers 13 residues. Here the CDR3 reads CASSGPGSTEAFF. CDR3 coding DNA: TGTGCCAGCAGCGGACCGGGAAGCACTGAAGCTTTCTTT.

The chain carries TRBV20-1 and TRBJ2-4; D tentatively fits TRBD1 or TRBD2 (5 bases each). Deletions cut 6 bases from V and 0 bases from J, with 15 bases between. CDR3 length: 15 amino acids. Looked up from germline, CDR1 is DFQATT and CDR2 is SNEGSKA (reference sequence). The CDR3 loop is CSAEGRIIAKNIQYF. In nucleotides, the CDR3 is TGCAGTGCCGAGGGACGGATAATAGCCAAAAACATTCAGTACTTC.